This T cell receptor (beta chain) was profiled in a study of PD-1 blockade in classical Hodgkin lymphoma. Points from the study as a whole: Before treatment, TCR diversity in newly diagnosed patients was reportedly lower than in healthy donors.

All the patients suffered relapse after autologous stem cell transplantation, and brentuximab vedotin exposure differed. Turning to this clone: Antigen unknown.

Germline loops: CDR1 MGHRA, CDR2 YSYEKL. This CDR3 has 15 residues. The germline V and J ends were trimmed by 0 bases and 2 bases, with 8 bases remaining between them. Method: immunoSEQ multiplex PCR; TCRdb's copy keeps in-frame clones and lacks some. Of under 95,000 clones in the sample, about 93% are singletons; the top ten hold about 7.8%. The chain carries TRBV4-1 and TRBJ1-3, with D possibly matching TRBD1 (6 bases). This clonotype originated in a human donor with classical Hodgkin lymphoma. Sequenced here: peripheral blood mononuclear cells (PBMCs), sampled at baseline. CDR3 in DNA: TGCGCCAGCAGCCAAGATCGGGGGCCTGGAAACACCATATATTTT. This encodes CASSQDRGPGNTIYF.